This T cell receptor (beta chain) is drawn from a study of blood T cells in healthy people across ages. Sample-barcoded 5' priming and a J-beta primer mix drove a second PCR of roughly 7 to 11 cycles. TCRdb passed the 5' RACE reads through MiXCR, listing each CDR3 protein once. Of over a million distinct CDR3 sequences in the sample, 59% were seen once. Trimming cost V 5 bases and J 1 base, with 9 bases left between them. This CDR3 is built from 13 residues. The germline CDR1 and CDR2 sequences are DFQATT and SNEGSKA (reference sequence). The specimen sequenced was blood. V gene TRBV20-1 combines with J gene TRBJ2-1; D remains unclear. This receptor was taken from a man aged 18 to 29 in good health. The CDR3 sequence: CSARSRSYNEQFF. In DNA, the CDR3 is TGCAGTGCTCGTTCGAGGTCCTACAATGAGCAGTTCTTC.